This T cell receptor beta chain was recorded in a study of shared clonotypes between healthy human individuals. This CDR3 region has 13 residues. Per germline, CDR1 SEHNR and CDR2 FQNEAQ (reference sequence). V shed 4 bases and J shed 5 bases, with 11 bases lying between them. Sequencing was at deep level. Clones were read by immunoSEQ multiplex PCR, and TCRdb kept only the in-frame ones, dropping some. The sample lists about 800,000 clones, roughly 96% occurring once. This clone has just one count. CD45RO-negative, CCR7-positively selected cells formed the naive CD8 fraction, excluding terminally differentiated effector memory CD45RA+ cells.

Sequenced sample: naive CD8+ T cells sorted from blood. The V call is TRBV7-9, the J call TRBJ1-2; a weak D match, TRBD1 (6 bases). This clonotype was sampled from a man aged 25-40 years in good health. The CDR3 DNA is TGTGCCAGCAGCTCGCAGGGGCCGTATGGCTACACCTTC. Its protein is CASSSQGPYGYTF.